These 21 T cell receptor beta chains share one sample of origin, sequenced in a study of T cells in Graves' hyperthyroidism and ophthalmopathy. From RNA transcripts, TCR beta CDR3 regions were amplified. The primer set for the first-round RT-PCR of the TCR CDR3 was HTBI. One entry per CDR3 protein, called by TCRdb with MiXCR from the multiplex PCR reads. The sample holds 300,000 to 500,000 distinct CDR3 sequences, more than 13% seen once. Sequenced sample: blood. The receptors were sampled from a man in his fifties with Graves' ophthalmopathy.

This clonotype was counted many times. The CDR3 loop is CASSFDRLAKNIQYF. In DNA, the CDR3 is TGTGCCAGCAGTTTCGACAGACTAGCCAAAAACATTCAGTACTTC. The chain carries TRBV12-3 or TRBV12-4 and TRBJ2-4; D possibly corresponds to TRBD1 (5 bases). This CDR3 contains 15 residues. V was pared by 3 bases and J by 0 bases, with 9 bases between.

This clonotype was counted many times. This chain's CDR3 is CASSVGQGKAGELFF. CDR3 DNA: TGTGCCAGCAGTGTAGGACAGGGGAAGGCCGGGGAGCTGTTTTTT. This chain joins TRBV2 and TRBJ2-2, with TRBD1 matching 9 bases. The CDR3 consists of 15 residues. V was clipped by 4 bases and J by 6 bases; unmatched bases: 6. Germline lookup yields CDR1 SNHLY and CDR2 FYNNEI.

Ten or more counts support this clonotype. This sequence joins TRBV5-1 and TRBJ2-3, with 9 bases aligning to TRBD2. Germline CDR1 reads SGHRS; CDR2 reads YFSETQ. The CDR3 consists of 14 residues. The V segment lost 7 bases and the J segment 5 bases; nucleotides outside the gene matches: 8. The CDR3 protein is CASSAGGQRDTQYF. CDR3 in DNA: TGCGCCAGCTCGGCGGGAGGGCAAAGAGATACGCAGTATTTT.

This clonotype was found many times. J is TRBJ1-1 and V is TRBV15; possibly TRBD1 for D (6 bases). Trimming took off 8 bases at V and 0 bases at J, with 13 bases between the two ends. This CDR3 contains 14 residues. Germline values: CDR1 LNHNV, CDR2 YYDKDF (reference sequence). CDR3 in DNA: TGTGCCACCCAGCGGGGGCTCATGAACACTGAAGCTTTCTTT. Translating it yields CATQRGLMNTEAFF.

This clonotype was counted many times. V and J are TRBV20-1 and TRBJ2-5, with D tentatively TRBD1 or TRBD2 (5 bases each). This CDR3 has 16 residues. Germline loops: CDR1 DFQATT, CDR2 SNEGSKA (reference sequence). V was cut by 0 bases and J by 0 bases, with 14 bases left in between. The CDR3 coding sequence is TGCAGTGCTAGAGATTGGGACGTGGCGTACCAAGAGACCCAGTACTTC. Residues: CSARDWDVAYQETQYF.

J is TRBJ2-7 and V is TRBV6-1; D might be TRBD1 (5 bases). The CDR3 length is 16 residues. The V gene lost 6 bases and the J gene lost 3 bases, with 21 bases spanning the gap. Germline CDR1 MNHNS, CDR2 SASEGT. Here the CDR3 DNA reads TGTGCCAGCAGCCGCAGTGGGGCCCTCCCGATCTACGAGCAGTACTTC. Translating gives CASSRSGALPIYEQYF.

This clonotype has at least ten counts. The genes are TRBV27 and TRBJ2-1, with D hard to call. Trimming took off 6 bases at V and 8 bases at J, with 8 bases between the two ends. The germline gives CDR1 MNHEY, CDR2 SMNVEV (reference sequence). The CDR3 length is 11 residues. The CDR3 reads CASSLPHEQFF. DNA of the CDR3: TGTGCCAGCAGCCTTCCCCATGAGCAGTTCTTC.

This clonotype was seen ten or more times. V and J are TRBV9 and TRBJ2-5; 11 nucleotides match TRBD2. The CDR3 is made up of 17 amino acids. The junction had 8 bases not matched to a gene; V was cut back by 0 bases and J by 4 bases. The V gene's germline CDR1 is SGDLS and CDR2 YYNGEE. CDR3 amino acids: CASSVGSLAGGRETQYF. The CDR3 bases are TGTGCCAGCAGCGTAGGAAGCCTAGCGGGAGGACGAGAGACCCAGTACTTC. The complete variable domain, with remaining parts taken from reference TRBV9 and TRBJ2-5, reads DSGVTQTPKHLITATGQRVTLRCSPRSGDLSVYWYQQSLDQGLQFLIQYYNGEERAKGNILERFSAQQFPDLHSELNLSSLELGDSALYFCASSVGSLAGGRETQYFGPGTRLLVL.

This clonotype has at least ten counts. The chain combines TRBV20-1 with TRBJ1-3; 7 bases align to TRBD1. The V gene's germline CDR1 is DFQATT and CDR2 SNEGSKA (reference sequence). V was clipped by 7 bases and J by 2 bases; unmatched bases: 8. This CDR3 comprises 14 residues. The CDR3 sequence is CSGVDGTAGNTIYF. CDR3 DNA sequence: TGCAGTGGTGTGGATGGGACAGCTGGAAACACCATATATTTT.

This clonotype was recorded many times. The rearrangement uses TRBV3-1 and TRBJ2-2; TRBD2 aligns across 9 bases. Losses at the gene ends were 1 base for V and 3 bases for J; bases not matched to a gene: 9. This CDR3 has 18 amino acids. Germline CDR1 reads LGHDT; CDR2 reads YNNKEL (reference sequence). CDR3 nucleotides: TGTGCCAGCAGCCAAGGGAGTTGGCTAGCGGGATACACCGGGGAGCTGTTTTTT. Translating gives CASSQGSWLAGYTGELFF.

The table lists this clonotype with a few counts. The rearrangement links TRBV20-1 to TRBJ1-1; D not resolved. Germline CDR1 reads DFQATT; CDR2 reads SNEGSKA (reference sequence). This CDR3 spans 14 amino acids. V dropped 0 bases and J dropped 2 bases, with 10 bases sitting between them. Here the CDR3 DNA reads TGCAGTGCTAGAGATGGTGGGGTAAACACTGAAGCTTTCTTT. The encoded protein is CSARDGGVNTEAFF.

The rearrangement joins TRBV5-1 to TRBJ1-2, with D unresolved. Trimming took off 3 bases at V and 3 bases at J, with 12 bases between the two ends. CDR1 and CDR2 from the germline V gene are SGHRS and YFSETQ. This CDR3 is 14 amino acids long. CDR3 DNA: TGCGCCAGCAGCTCCGCGGGGAACTACTATGGCTACACCTTC. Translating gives CASSSAGNYYGYTF.

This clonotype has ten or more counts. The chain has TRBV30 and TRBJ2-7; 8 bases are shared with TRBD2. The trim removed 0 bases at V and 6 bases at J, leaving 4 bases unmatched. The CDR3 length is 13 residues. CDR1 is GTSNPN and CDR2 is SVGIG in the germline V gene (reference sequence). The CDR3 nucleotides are TGTGCCTGGAGTGTACGGGGGGGGCCCGAGCAGTACTTC. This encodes CAWSVRGGPEQYF.

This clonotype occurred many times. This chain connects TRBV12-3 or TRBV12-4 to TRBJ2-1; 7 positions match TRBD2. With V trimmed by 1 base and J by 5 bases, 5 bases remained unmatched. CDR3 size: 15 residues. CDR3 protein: CASSLGAGVDNEQFF. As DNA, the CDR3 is TGTGCCAGCAGTTTAGGTGCGGGAGTTGACAATGAGCAGTTCTTC.

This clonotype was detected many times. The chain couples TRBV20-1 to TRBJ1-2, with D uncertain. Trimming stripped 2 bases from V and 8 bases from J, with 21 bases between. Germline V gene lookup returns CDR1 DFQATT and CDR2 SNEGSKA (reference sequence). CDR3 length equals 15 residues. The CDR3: CSARPALSDSQGYTF. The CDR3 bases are TGCAGTGCTAGACCGGCATTGTCCGATAGTCAGGGCTACACCTTC.

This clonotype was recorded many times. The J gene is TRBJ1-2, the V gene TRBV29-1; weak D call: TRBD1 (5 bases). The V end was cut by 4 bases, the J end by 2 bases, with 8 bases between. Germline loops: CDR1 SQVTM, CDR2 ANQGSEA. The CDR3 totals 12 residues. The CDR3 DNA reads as TGCAGCGTTGCCCAGGGAAACTATGGCTACACCTTC. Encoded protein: CSVAQGNYGYTF.

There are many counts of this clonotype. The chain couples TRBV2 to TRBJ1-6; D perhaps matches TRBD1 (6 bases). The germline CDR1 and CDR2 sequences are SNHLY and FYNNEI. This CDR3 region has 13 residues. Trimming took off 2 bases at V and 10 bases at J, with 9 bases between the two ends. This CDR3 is CASSERGNSPLHF. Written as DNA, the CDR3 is TGTGCCAGCAGTGAAAGGGGGAACTCACCCCTCCACTTT.

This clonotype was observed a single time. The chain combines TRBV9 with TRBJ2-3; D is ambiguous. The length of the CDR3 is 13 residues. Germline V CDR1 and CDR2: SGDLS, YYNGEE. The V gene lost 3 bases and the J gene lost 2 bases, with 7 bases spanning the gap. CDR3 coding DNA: TGTGCCAGCAGCGAGGCCTTCACAGATACGCAGTATTTT. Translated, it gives CASSEAFTDTQYF. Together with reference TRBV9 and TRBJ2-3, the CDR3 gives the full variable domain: DSGVTQTPKHLITATGQRVTLRCSPRSGDLSVYWYQQSLDQGLQFLIQYYNGEERAKGNILERFSAQQFPDLHSELNLSSLELGDSALYFCASSEAFTDTQYFGPGTRLTVL.

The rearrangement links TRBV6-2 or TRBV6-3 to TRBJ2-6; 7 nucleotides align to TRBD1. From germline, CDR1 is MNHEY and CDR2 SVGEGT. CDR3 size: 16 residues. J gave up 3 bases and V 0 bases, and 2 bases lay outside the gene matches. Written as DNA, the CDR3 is TGTGCCAGCAGTTACTCGACAGGGATTGGGGCCAACGTCCTGACTTTC. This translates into CASSYSTGIGANVLTF.

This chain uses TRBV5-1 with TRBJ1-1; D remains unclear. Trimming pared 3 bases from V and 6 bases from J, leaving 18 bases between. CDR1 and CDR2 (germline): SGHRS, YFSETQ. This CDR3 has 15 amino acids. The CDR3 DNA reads TGCGCCAGCAGCTCGTATACAGACGTCCGTTCTGAAGCTTTCTTT. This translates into CASSSYTDVRSEAFF.

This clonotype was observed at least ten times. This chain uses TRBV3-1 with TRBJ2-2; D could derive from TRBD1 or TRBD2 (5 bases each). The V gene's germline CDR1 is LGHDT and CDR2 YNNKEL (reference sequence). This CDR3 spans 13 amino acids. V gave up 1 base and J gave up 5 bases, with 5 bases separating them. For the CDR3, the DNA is TGTGCCAGCAGCCAAGGGGGGACCGGGGAGCTGTTTTTT. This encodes CASSQGGTGELFF.